These T cell receptor beta chains were read from a single sample in a study of blood T cell repertoires in COVID-19. Sequencing used immunoSEQ multiplex PCR; TCRdb keeps in-frame clones, though not all of them. The sample has some 240,000 clones, roughly 88% seen once. Sequencing was carried out using peripheral blood. The receptors shown here come from a woman aged 70-85 years with COVID-19, enrolled during active disease. The CDR3 runs from the conserved cysteine through the conserved F or W. A D gene is named only where the DNA matches it firmly. The size entry is marked missing in some rows and otherwise reads once, few, many or a size class.

TRBV6-5	TRBJ1-5	once	.	TGTGCCAGCAGCCGTGACGGGAATCAGCCCCAGCATTTT	CASSRDGNQPQHF
TRBV5-1	TRBJ1-1	.	.	TGCGCCAGCAGCCGAGGACAGTCGAACACTGAAGCTTTCTTT	CASSRGQSNTEAFF
TRBV5-6	TRBJ2-1	.	.	TGTGCCAGCAGCTTGATTAGCAGCAATGAGCAGTTCTTC	CASSLISSNEQFF
TRBV28	TRBJ2-7	.	TRBD1	TGTGCCAGCAGTAGACAGGGTGTGAACGAGCAGTACTTC	CASSRQGVNEQYF
TRBV5-1	TRBJ1-3	.	TRBD1	TGCGCCAGCAGCTTGGGGACAGGGTCGTCTGGAAACACCATATATTTT	CASSLGTGSSGNTIYF
TRBV19	TRBJ2-3	.	TRBD2	TGTGCCAGTAGTATAAGAACTAGCGGGACGAGCACAGATACGCAGTATTTT	CASSIRTSGTSTDTQYF
TRBV3-1/TRBV3-2	TRBJ2-7	.	.	TGTGCCAGCAGCCAGCGGGGTGGCTACGAGCAGTACTTC	CASSQRGGYEQYF
TRBV19	TRBJ2-7	.	.	TGTGCCAGTAGTATAGACCCCCAGGGCCCTTCCTACGAGCAGTACTTC	CASSIDPQGPSYEQYF
TRBV5-4	TRBJ2-7	.	TRBD1	TGTGCCAGCAGCTTGGGCCCTCCGGGACAGATCTCCTACGAGCAGTACTTC	CASSLGPPGQISYEQYF
TRBV5-5	TRBJ2-7	.	.	TGTGCCAGCAGCTTGGTTAAAGAGAGCTACGAGCAGTACTTC	CASSLVKESYEQYF
TRBV6-5	TRBJ1-5	once	.	TGTGCCAGCAGTTACTCAAGAGGGTCTGGTCAGCCCCAGCATTTT	CASSYSRGSGQPQHF
TRBV28	TRBJ2-1	.	.	TGTGCCAGCAGCCCCGGAAGACAGTCGGGAGCCTACAATGAGCAGTTCTTC	CASSPGRQSGAYNEQFF
TRBV7-2	TRBJ2-7	.	TRBD2	TGTGCCAGCAGCTTAACGGGAGGTCTATACGAGCAGTACTTC	CASSLTGGLYEQYF
TRBV11-2	TRBJ2-7	.	TRBD1	TGTGCCAGCAGCTTAGAAGGGACAGCCTTGGGCGAGCAGTACTTC	CASSLEGTALGEQYF
TRBV7-2	TRBJ2-7	.	TRBD2	TGTGCCAGCAGCTCCGGACTAGCGGTTCCCGAGCAGTACTTC	CASSSGLAVPEQYF
TRBV6-5	TRBJ1-2	.	TRBD1	TGTGCCAGCAGTTACTGGACAGGGGATGGCTACACCTTC	CASSYWTGDGYTF
TRBV28	TRBJ1-4	.	TRBD1	TGTGCCAGCAGTTTAGGGGGACAGAGTAATGAAAAACTGTTTTTT	CASSLGGQSNEKLFF
TRBV7-3	TRBJ2-4	.	.	TGTGCCAGCAGCCCGGGGAACATTCAGTACTTC	CASSPGNIQYF
TRBV10-1	TRBJ1-4	few	TRBD1	TGCGCCAGCATATACAGGGGGGACCCATTAAAACTGTTTTTT	CASIYRGDPLKLFF
TRBV6-5	TRBJ1-5	.	.	TGTGCCAGCAGTTCCGCAGGGTACAATCAGCCCCAGCATTTT	CASSSAGYNQPQHF
TRBV6-2/TRBV6-3	TRBJ2-1	few	TRBD2	TGTGCCAGCAGTTACCTAGCGGGAGTAAGGAATGAGCAGTTCTTC	CASSYLAGVRNEQFF
TRBV5-4	TRBJ2-6	.	.	TGTGCCAGCAGCTCCCCAAGCCTTGCCTCTGGGGCCAACGTCCTGACTTTC	CASSSPSLASGANVLTF
TRBV7-8	TRBJ1-5	.	.	TGTGCCAGCAGCTTAGTCGGGACCGACCGTTTTAGCGGTCAGCCCCAGCATTTT	CASSLVGTDRFSGQPQHF
TRBV4-2	TRBJ2-5	once	.	TGTGCCAGCAGCCAGGGGGACAAGTTACAAGAGACCCAGTACTTC	CASSQGDKLQETQYF
TRBV30	TRBJ1-2	.	TRBD1	TGTGCCTGGGGGGGACAGAGAAGAAAGTCCTATGGCTACACCTTC	CAWGGQRRKSYGYTF
TRBV7-9	TRBJ1-6	.	.	TGTGCCAGCAGCACAGAAAATAATTCACCCCTCCACTTT	CASSTENNSPLHF
TRBV9	TRBJ2-7	.	TRBD1	TGTGCCAGCAGCGTAGGGACAGGGGGTTCCGAGCAGTACTTC	CASSVGTGGSEQYF
TRBV29-1	TRBJ2-2	.	TRBD2	TGCAGCGTTGCGGGAGGGACCGGGGAGCTGTTTTTT	CSVAGGTGELFF
TRBV30	TRBJ1-5	.	TRBD1	TGTGCCTGGAACGGCAGGGGGCTGAGTCAGCCCCAGCATTTT	CAWNGRGLSQPQHF
TRBV18	TRBJ2-1	.	.	TGTGCCAGCTCACCTATTTATGGGCTAGCGAAAGATCCCTACAATGAGCAGTTCTTC	CASSPIYGLAKDPYNEQFF
TRBV5-6	TRBJ2-5	.	.	TGTGCCAGCAGCTCGACGGAGGGGGAGACCCAGTACTTC	CASSSTEGETQYF
TRBV10-3	TRBJ2-7	.	.	TGTGCCATCAGAGCCAACACCGGGACTTCCCCTGACGAGCAGTACTTC	CAIRANTGTSPDEQYF
TRBV6-6	TRBJ1-1	.	TRBD1	TGTGCCAGCACTAGGCAGGGGGACACTGAAGCTTTCTTT	CASTRQGDTEAFF
TRBV27	TRBJ2-1	once	TRBD2	TGTGCCAGCAGTTTTTGGTCTAGCGGGAGGGGATTGGATGAGCAGTTCTTC	CASSFWSSGRGLDEQFF
TRBV27	TRBJ2-7	.	TRBD2	TGTGCCAGCAGTTTGGGACTAGCGGGAGGGCCGGTGTGGGAGCAGTACTTC	CASSLGLAGGPVWEQYF
TRBV12-3/TRBV12-4	TRBJ2-2	.	.	TGTGCCAGCAGTTTTGGGCCCGGGGAGCTGTTTTTT	CASSFGPGELFF
TRBV19	TRBJ1-6	.	.	TGTGCCAGCCGGCAGGCGTTTTCGGTCATTAATTCACCCCTCCACTTT	CASRQAFSVINSPLHF
TRBV11-2	TRBJ1-3	.	.	TGTGCCAGCAGCTTTGCTGGGGGCGGTGGAAACACCATATATTTT	CASSFAGGGGNTIYF
TRBV9	TRBJ2-7	.	.	TGTGCCAGCAGCGCCACAGGGAACGAGCAGTACTTC	CASSATGNEQYF
TRBV7-8	TRBJ1-5	few	TRBD1	TGTGCCAGCAGCCTAGGGACAGCCGGCAATCAGCCCCAGCATTTT	CASSLGTAGNQPQHF
TRBV30	TRBJ1-6	once	TRBD1	TGTGCCTTCTCTACCCCCGGGACAGGGACAACACCCCTCCACTTT	CAFSTPGTGTTPLHF
TRBV10-3	TRBJ2-1	.	.	TGTGCCATCACCGAGGGGGTACTAGAAAACAATGAGCAGTTCTTC	CAITEGVLENNEQFF
TRBV30	TRBJ1-5	.	.	TGTGCCTGGAGTGTACGGGGACTCGTGTCAACTCAGCCCCAGCATTTT	CAWSVRGLVSTQPQHF
TRBV7-9	TRBJ1-2	.	TRBD1	TGTGCCAGCAGCTTTGCCGGACAGGGGCCCTATGGCTACACCTTC	CASSFAGQGPYGYTF
TRBV30	TRBJ1-4	once	.	TGTGCCTGGAGAGATAATGGCGGAGGGGAAAAACTGTTTTTT	CAWRDNGGGEKLFF